This entry describes one TCR beta chain. This entry is derived from a study of blood T cell repertoires in COVID-19. Study context: Spain, Italy and the United States supplied samples that represented acute and convalescent COVID-19.

Original processing notes: Amplification with reference gene primers provided the estimates of nucleated cell counts. Clones were read by immunoSEQ multiplex PCR, and TCRdb kept only the in-frame ones, dropping some. V and J calls plus clone size are reproduced from that table; the DNA served to infer D and trimming. The table includes some 100,000 clones, about 86% detected once. CDR1 and CDR2 from the germline V gene are SGDLS and YYNGEE. The CDR3 extends over 14 amino acids. With 4 bases removed from V and 2 bases from J, the gap between germline ends came to 13 bases. The rearrangement links TRBV9 to TRBJ2-7, with D maybe TRBD2 (6 bases). Material for sequencing was peripheral blood. This sequence originates from a woman aged 70-85 years with acute or convalescent COVID-19. CDR3 nucleotides: TGTGCCAGCAGCCTCCGGCGGGACGCCTACGAGCAGTACTTC. Translated, it gives CASSLRRDAYEQYF.